This entry is about one T cell receptor beta chain. Its antigen is still unknown. This specimen belongs to a study of T cells in localized non-small cell lung cancer. Assay: immunoSEQ multiplex PCR; the TCRdb copy retains only in-frame clones and omits some. The sample has around 2,800 clones; over 20% are singletons. Trimming shortened V by 6 bases and J by 0 bases, and 5 bases separated the two germline ends. The CDR3 runs 12 residues. Germline CDR1 and CDR2: MNHGY and SAAAGT. Study results and caveats: Clonality of T cells reached its maximum in uninvolved adjacent lung, surpassing tumor. Within adjacent lung there appeared a median 57 of the top 100 tumor clones.

The sequence came from a woman aged 35-75 years with stage I lung adenocarcinoma. This chain links TRBV6-8 with TRBJ1-1; unclear D gene. The sample was normal lung tissue next to the tumor, taken before any cancer treatment. Here the CDR3 reads CASRTMNTEAFF. Here the CDR3 DNA reads TGTGCCAGCAGAACTATGAACACTGAAGCTTTCTTT.